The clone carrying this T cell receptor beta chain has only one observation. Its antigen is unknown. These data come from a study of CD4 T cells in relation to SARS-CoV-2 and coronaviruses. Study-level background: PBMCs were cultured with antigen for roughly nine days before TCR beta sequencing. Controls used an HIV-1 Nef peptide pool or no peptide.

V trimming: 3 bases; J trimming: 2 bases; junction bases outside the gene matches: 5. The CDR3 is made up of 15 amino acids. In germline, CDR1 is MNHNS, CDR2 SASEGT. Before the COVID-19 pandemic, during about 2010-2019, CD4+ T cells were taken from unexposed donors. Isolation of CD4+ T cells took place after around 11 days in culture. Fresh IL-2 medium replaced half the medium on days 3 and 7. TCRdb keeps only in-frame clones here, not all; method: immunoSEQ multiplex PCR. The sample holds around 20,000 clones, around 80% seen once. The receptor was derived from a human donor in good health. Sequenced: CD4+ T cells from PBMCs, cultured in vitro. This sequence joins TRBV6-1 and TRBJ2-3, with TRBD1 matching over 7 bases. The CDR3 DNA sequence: TGTGCCAGCAGTGAGTCCACAGGGGTCACAGATACGCAGTATTTT. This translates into CASSESTGVTDTQYF.